This T cell receptor (beta chain) was sequenced for a study of blood T cell repertoires in COVID-19. About the research overall: Acute and convalescent COVID-19 samples came from the United States, Italy and Spain. The cDNA or gDNA used as material had been derived from T cells, B-cell-depleted T cells, or PBMCs.

The germline gives CDR1 GTSNPN, CDR2 SVGIG (reference sequence). Trimming stripped 6 bases from V and 5 bases from J, with 10 bases between. This CDR3 is 11 amino acids long. Under the authors' procedure: How many nucleated cells were present was estimated from reference gene primer amplification. TCRdb keeps only in-frame clones here, not all; method: immunoSEQ multiplex PCR. V, J and clone size are taken as reported in that table, and D and trimming were inferred from the DNA itself. The sample shows roughly 150,000 clones, around 89% of them seen only once. The material sequenced was peripheral blood. The source of this sequence is a woman of 80 years or more with acute or convalescent COVID-19. This chain links TRBV30 with TRBJ1-1; D call uncertain. CDR3 nucleotide sequence: TGTGCCTGCCAGAGGGATACTGAAGCTTTCTTT. This gives the protein CACQRDTEAFF.